This T cell receptor beta chain comes out of a study of early T cells in non-severe SARS-CoV-2 infection. Study conclusions and caveats: Database matching using VDJdb favored anti-spike CD8 responses, with private and CD4 specificities left missing.

The CDR3 length is 12 residues. V dropped 5 bases and J dropped 8 bases, with 10 bases sitting between them. Looked up from germline, CDR1 is MNHEY and CDR2 is SVGAGI. This clonotype has at least ten counts. What it recognizes is unknown. Individual cDNA molecules were tagged with unique molecular identifiers, the study reported. TCRdb processed the 5' RACE reads anew with MiXCR; each CDR3 protein has one entry. The repertoire holds about 40,000 distinct CDR3 sequences, 5.4% seen once, with about 6% in the top ten. The sample consisted of whole blood, taken at baseline. V is TRBV6-5 and J is TRBJ2-4; tentative D call: TRBD1 (7 bases). The source is an adult who was a healthcare worker with PCR-confirmed SARS-CoV-2 infection or an uninfected control (not recorded which). CDR3 sequence (DNA): TGTGCCAGCAGTGACAGGGACTACATTCAGTACTTC. Translated: CASSDRDYIQYF.